The clone carrying this TCR beta chain was counted only a few times. The antigen remains undetermined. This specimen belongs to a study of identical twins. The cDNA had a unique molecular identifier and a template-switch universal primer site. One entry per CDR3 protein, called by TCRdb with MiXCR from the 5' RACE reads. The sample contains about 570,000 distinct CDR3 sequences, more than 9% of which appear only once. This CDR3 spans 16 amino acids. Germline V CDR1 and CDR2: DFQATT, SNEGSKA (reference sequence). With 6 bases clipped from V and 2 bases from J, the junction kept 11 bases outside the gene matches. Study results and limitations: Models underpredicted monozygotic twin sharing of out-of-frame TCR alpha. Invariant MAIT and iNKT cells could partly confound zero-insertion analyses. For out-of-frame alpha sequences shared by twins, low generation probability was in excess.

This sample was shared with a second study, whose subject was yellow fever vaccine responses in identical twins.

The sequenced sample consisted of PBMCs. The chain couples TRBV20-1 to TRBJ2-3; 10 bases are shared with TRBD2. The receptor comes from a woman aged 18-29 years in good health. The CDR3 here is CSAPSGLADYTDTQYF. For the CDR3, the DNA is TGCAGTGCCCCGTCCGGACTAGCGGATTACACAGATACGCAGTATTTT.